A single sample is the source of the 30 T cell receptor beta chains below, sequenced in a study of blood T cell repertoires in COVID-19. Method: immunoSEQ multiplex PCR; TCRdb's copy keeps in-frame clones and lacks some. The table shows roughly 230,000 clones, with roughly 84% occurring only once. The sequencing sample was made of PBMCs or T cells enriched from blood (not recorded which). The receptors stem from a man under 40 in a cohort exposed to, infected with or recovered from COVID-19 (not recorded which).

This clone was counted only a few times. The genes are TRBV4-2 and TRBJ2-7; the D is unclear. Germline CDR1 LGHNA, CDR2 YNFKEQ. The length of the CDR3 is 12 residues. Deletions cut 2 bases from V and 8 bases from J, with 10 bases between. This CDR3 is CASSQPGNKQYF. The CDR3 bases are TGTGCCAGCAGCCAACCCGGTAATAAGCAGTACTTC.

The genes are TRBV19 and TRBJ2-2, with TRBD1 identical over 9 bases. CDR1 LNHDA and CDR2 SQIVND come from the germline V gene (reference sequence). There are 14 residues in the CDR3. Trimming at V came to 7 bases and at J to 4 bases, leaving 4 bases not matched to a gene. CDR3 nucleotide sequence: TGTGCCAGTAAAAGACAGGGGGGCACCGGGGAGCTGTTTTTT. The encoded protein is CASKRQGGTGELFF.

Points on this clone: This same CDR3 is encoded by further DNA sequences in the sample. The genes are TRBV7-9 and TRBJ1-4, with a tentative D call TRBD1 (6 bases). CDR1 SEHNR and CDR2 FQNEAQ come from the germline V gene (reference sequence). Trimming shortened V by 1 base and J by 4 bases, and 7 bases separated the two germline ends. CDR3 length: 14 residues. The CDR3 protein is CASSLGTVNEKLFF. Here the CDR3 DNA reads TGTGCCAGCAGCTTAGGGACAGTTAATGAAAAACTGTTTTTT.

For this clone: Other DNA sequences in this specimen translate into the identical CDR3. The chain's CDR3 is CASSSGGGTEAFF. CDR3 DNA: TGTGCCAGCAGTTCGGGGGGGGGCACTGAAGCTTTCTTT. The rearrangement links TRBV28 to TRBJ1-1, with D maybe TRBD1 (5 bases). CDR1 and CDR2 (germline): MDHEN, SYDVKM. The CDR3 has 13 amino acids. The V end lost 4 bases, the J end lost 4 bases, and 10 bases lay between the germline ends.

The chain has TRBV2 and TRBJ2-7; maybe TRBD1 (6 bases). V lost 4 bases, J lost 3 bases, and 16 bases lay in between. The CDR3 has 15 residues. Germline-derived CDR1 and CDR2 are SNHLY and FYNNEI. For the CDR3, the DNA is TGTGCCAGCAGTGTAGCCCGGGACACTTACTACGAGCAGTACTTC. It specifies CASSVARDTYYEQYF.

The table lists this clone with a few counts. The rearrangement links TRBV5-1 to TRBJ1-1; the match to TRBD1 covers 7 bases. The CDR3 loop spans 16 amino acids. The trim removed 1 base at V and 4 bases at J, leaving 10 bases unmatched. Germline values: CDR1 SGHRS, CDR2 YFSETQ. The CDR3, as DNA: TGCGCCAGCAGCTTGTCGGGACAGAAACCTAGCACTGAAGCTTTCTTT. Translating it yields CASSLSGQKPSTEAFF. The whole variable domain, filled in from reference TRBV5-1 and TRBJ1-1, reads KAGVTQTPRYLIKTRGQQVTLSCSPISGHRSVSWYQQTPGQGLQFLFEYFSETQRNKGNFPGRFSGRQFSNSRSEMNVSTLELGDSALYLCASSLSGQKPSTEAFFGQGTRLTVV.

V is TRBV6-2 or TRBV6-3 and J is TRBJ2-7; TRBD2 agrees at 12 bases. CDR1 is MNHEY and CDR2 is SVGEGT in the germline V gene. The J segment lost 3 bases and the V segment lost 6 bases, leaving 6 bases of the junction unmatched. This CDR3 spans 15 amino acids. CDR3 nucleotide sequence: TGTGCCAGCAGCGCTCGGACTAGCGGGGTCTACGAGCAGTACTTC. This encodes CASSARTSGVYEQYF.

The V call is TRBV28, the J call TRBJ1-5; D is perhaps TRBD1 (5 bases). CDR1 is MDHEN, CDR2 SYDVKM, per germline. The V end lost 6 bases, the J end lost 6 bases, and 18 bases lay between the germline ends. This CDR3 spans 15 amino acids. This chain's CDR3 is CASSRGGAVSQPQHF. The CDR3 bases are TGTGCCAGCAGCCGGGGAGGGGCGGTTTCTCAGCCCCAGCATTTT.

J is TRBJ1-4 and V is TRBV25-1, with 8 bases fitting TRBD1. Trimming removed 10 bases from V and 5 bases from J; junction bases left unmatched: 9. In germline, CDR1 is MGHDK, CDR2 SYGVNS. This CDR3 has 14 amino acids. The CDR3 nucleotides read TGTGCCACGCACCGGGACAGGAAAAATGAAAAACTGTTTTTT. It codes for CATHRDRKNEKLFF.

This clone was picked up one time. V usage is TRBV4-2 and J usage is TRBJ1-1; 9 positions agree with TRBD1. Germline V CDR1 and CDR2: LGHNA, YNFKEQ. The V gene end was trimmed by 1 base and the J gene end by 10 bases; junction bases not matched to a gene: 10. The CDR3 has 15 residues. The CDR3 region has the DNA TGTGCCAGCAGCCAAGTCCGGGACAGGGATAGGATAGCTTTCTTT. Protein product: CASSQVRDRDRIAFF.

The gene calls are TRBV28 and TRBJ2-7; a possible D gene is TRBD2 (7 bases). The V gene lost 5 bases and the J gene lost 3 bases, with 20 bases spanning the gap. The CDR3 covers 16 residues. The germline CDR1 and CDR2 sequences are MDHEN and SYDVKM. This chain's CDR3 is CASSPGRGSFRYEQYF. Written as DNA, the CDR3 is TGTGCCAGCAGTCCGGGGAGGGGGAGTTTCCGCTACGAGCAGTACTTC.

The rearrangement joins TRBV11-2 to TRBJ2-1, with D perhaps TRBD1 (7 bases). V was pared by 5 bases and J by 7 bases, with 21 bases between. CDR3 length equals 16 residues. Germline V lookup: CDR1 SGHAT, CDR2 FQNNGV. The chain's CDR3 is CASSPGGIGERNEQFF. The CDR3 DNA reads TGTGCCAGCAGCCCAGGGGGGATAGGAGAGCGTAATGAGCAGTTCTTC.

This chain joins TRBV7-3 and TRBJ1-1; TRBD1 is a possible D gene (5 bases). Germline assignment: CDR1 SGHTA and CDR2 FQGTGA. V dropped 1 base and J dropped 6 bases, with 18 bases sitting between them. The CDR3 totals 16 residues. In DNA, the CDR3 is TGTGCCAGCAGCTTAAGTCTTGCAGGGCCGGCGGCTGAAGCTTTCTTT. As protein: CASSLSLAGPAAEAFF.

The chain links TRBV9 to TRBJ2-7; TRBD2 matches 9 bases. V gave up 0 bases and J gave up 2 bases; unmatched junction bases: 9. CDR1 is SGDLS and CDR2 is YYNGEE in the germline V gene. The length of the CDR3 is 17 residues. CDR3 nucleotides: TGTGCCAGCAGCGTAGAGCCTAGGACTAGCGCCACCTACGAGCAGTACTTC. Its translation is CASSVEPRTSATYEQYF.

CDR3 sequence: CASSQEAGNQETQYF. The CDR3 region has the DNA TGCGCCAGCAGCCAAGAGGCAGGGAATCAAGAGACCCAGTACTTC. The chain carries TRBV4-1 and TRBJ2-5, with D possibly being TRBD1 (5 bases). The CDR3 runs to 15 residues. The germline CDR1 and CDR2 sequences are MGHRA and YSYEKL. V was shortened by 0 bases and J by 2 bases, with 10 bases between the two germline ends.

This chain links TRBV28 with TRBJ2-7; TRBD1 is a possible D gene (5 bases). The CDR3 extends over 13 amino acids. Germline lookup yields CDR1 MDHEN and CDR2 SYDVKM. V was pared by 6 bases and J by 7 bases, with 16 bases between. CDR3 nucleotide sequence: TGTGCCAGCAGCCCAACAGGAGTCGGGGAGCAGTACTTC. Its protein product is CASSPTGVGEQYF.

The chain combines TRBV3-1 (or the pseudogene TRBV3-2) with TRBJ2-7; D may be TRBD2 (6 bases). Germline lookup yields CDR1 LGHDT and CDR2 YNNKEL (reference sequence). The V end lost 6 bases, the J end lost 0 bases, and 15 bases lay between the germline ends. The CDR3 has 15 amino acids. For the CDR3, the DNA is TGTGCCAGCAGACCTAGCGCCTCGAGCTCCTACGAGCAGTACTTC. This gives the protein CASRPSASSSYEQYF.

The genes are TRBV4-2 and TRBJ2-5; TRBD1 matches 11 bases. The CDR3 runs 16 residues. In germline, CDR1 is LGHNA, CDR2 YNFKEQ. The V gene end was trimmed by 2 bases and the J gene end by 2 bases; junction bases not matched to a gene: 4. The CDR3 DNA is TGTGCCAGCAGCCAAAACCGGGACAGGGGGCAAGAGACCCAGTACTTC. Encoded protein: CASSQNRDRGQETQYF.

This clone was found once. The chain links TRBV23-1 to TRBJ2-1; D is ambiguous. TRBV23-1 is an ORF; its function is uncertain. CDR3 length: 9 amino acids. The CDR3 DNA follows: TGCGCACTACGAGGTGAGCAGTTCTTC. This codes for CALRGEQFF.

The chain carries TRBV19 and TRBJ1-2, with a tentative D call TRBD1 (6 bases). This CDR3 has 14 amino acids. Germline lookup yields CDR1 LNHDA and CDR2 SQIVND (reference sequence). Between the trimmed V and J ends, which lost 3 bases and 0 bases, there was a span of 8 bases. CDR3 sequence reads: CASSIRGPNYGYTF. The CDR3 DNA follows: TGTGCCAGTAGTATCAGGGGCCCTAACTATGGCTACACCTTC.

This clone has a handful of counts. The chain uses TRBV3-1 (or the pseudogene TRBV3-2) and TRBJ1-3; no firm D call. The V and J ends lost 4 bases and 4 bases respectively, with 11 bases between them. Germline lookup yields CDR1 LGHDT and CDR2 YNNKEL (reference sequence). This CDR3 has 14 residues. CDR3: CASSLALWGNTIYF. The CDR3 DNA sequence: TGTGCCAGCAGCCTAGCTCTATGGGGAAACACCATATATTTT.

This sequence joins TRBV28 and TRBJ2-2, with D unclear. This CDR3 is built from 13 residues. Germline-derived CDR1 and CDR2 are MDHEN and SYDVKM. The V end was cut by 6 bases, the J end by 8 bases, with 13 bases between. Here the CDR3 reads CASRTRPVGELFF. For the CDR3, the DNA is TGTGCCAGCAGAACTCGCCCGGTTGGGGAGCTGTTTTTT.

The gene calls are TRBV4-1 and TRBJ1-2, with D hard to call. Trimming cost V 0 bases and J 7 bases, with 12 bases left between them. Germline lookup yields CDR1 MGHRA and CDR2 YSYEKL. The CDR3 has 14 amino acids. The CDR3 protein is CASSQDAAALGYTF. Here the CDR3 DNA reads TGCGCCAGCAGCCAAGATGCGGCGGCCCTTGGCTACACCTTC.

The chain links TRBV28 to TRBJ1-2; 10 nucleotides match TRBD1. This CDR3 spans 13 amino acids. Trimming took 3 bases from V and 8 from J; bases not matched to a gene: 3. Germline values: CDR1 MDHEN, CDR2 SYDVKM. The chain's CDR3 is CASSLGQGRGYTF. The CDR3 nucleotides read TGTGCCAGCAGTTTGGGACAGGGGAGGGGCTACACCTTC.

CDR3 loop: CASSLAGRGNYNEQFF. Written as DNA, the CDR3 is TGCGCCAGCAGCTTGGCAGGGAGGGGAAACTACAATGAGCAGTTCTTC. The chain combines TRBV5-1 with TRBJ2-1; 7 nucleotides agree with TRBD2. CDR3 length equals 16 residues. V lost 0 bases to trimming and J lost 3 bases; unmatched junction nucleotides: 6. CDR1 and CDR2 (germline): SGHRS, YFSETQ.

V gene TRBV9 combines with J gene TRBJ1-6; 10 bases match TRBD1. CDR3 length: 15 residues. The trim removed 3 bases at V and 7 bases at J, leaving 4 bases unmatched. From germline, CDR1 is SGDLS and CDR2 YYNGEE. The CDR3 here is CASSERTGGNSPLHF. The CDR3 DNA follows: TGTGCCAGCAGCGAACGGACAGGGGGAAATTCACCCCTCCACTTT.

The rearrangement links TRBV5-1 to TRBJ1-1; D remains unclear. The CDR3 loop spans 15 amino acids. Trimming removed 0 bases from V and 5 bases from J, with 14 bases in between. Per the germline V gene, CDR1 is SGHRS and CDR2 is YFSETQ. CDR3: CASSLAQTRSTEAFF. The CDR3 nucleotides are TGCGCCAGCAGCTTGGCGCAGACTCGGAGTACTGAAGCTTTCTTT.

The chain recombines TRBV7-9 with TRBJ1-4; 7 bases map to TRBD1. CDR1 and CDR2 (germline): SEHNR, FQNEAQ (reference sequence). V gave up 4 bases and J gave up 8 bases; unmatched junction bases: 10. The CDR3 totals 15 residues. This CDR3 reads CASSSPDRYEEKLFF. The CDR3, as DNA: TGTGCCAGCAGCTCCCCGGACAGGTACGAGGAAAAACTGTTTTTT.

J is TRBJ2-5 and V is TRBV15; D is perhaps TRBD2 (6 bases). The CDR3 runs to 13 residues. Trimming shortened V by 0 bases and J by 5 bases, and 7 bases separated the two germline ends. Germline CDR1 LNHNV, CDR2 YYDKDF (reference sequence). CDR3 sequence: CATSRDSGETQYF. For the CDR3, the DNA is TGTGCCACCAGCAGAGATAGCGGCGAGACCCAGTACTTC.

The gene calls are TRBV15 and TRBJ2-5; weak D call: TRBD2 (5 bases). This CDR3 is built from 14 residues. Germline V gives CDR1 LNHNV, CDR2 YYDKDF (reference sequence). The V gene lost 1 base and the J gene lost 3 bases, with 9 bases spanning the gap. CDR3 amino acids: CATSRGTEEETQYF. CDR3 in DNA: TGTGCCACCAGCAGAGGAACGGAGGAAGAGACCCAGTACTTC.